This TCR beta chain was sequenced during a study of cytomegalovirus exposure and HLA in healthy donors. Germline lookup yields CDR1 SGHDN and CDR2 FVKESK. With 2 bases clipped from V and 6 bases from J, the junction kept 9 bases outside the gene matches. CDR3 length: 16 amino acids. Primers for the PCR totalled 60 Vbeta and 13 Jbeta. Original handling: Unique TCR beta chains totaled some 80 million in a later count, with 8.5 million to 12 million of them shared. The table came from immunoSEQ multiplex PCR; TCRdb's copy has only in-frame clones and leaves some out. The V and J calls and clone size were taken over from that table, and D and trimming were inferred from the DNA. Among some 100,000 clones, about four fifths were seen once, and the ten largest hold over 4%. Notes on the study in general: In a later analysis, CMV-associated beta chains were mostly HLA-associated, it appeared. After further analysis at a later stage, some 15,000 TCR beta sequences were associated with HLA alleles at 0.05 false discovery rate.

Comment on this clone: Its antigen is unidentified.

The sequenced sample consisted of PBMCs. This sequence joins TRBV14 and TRBJ1-4; 7 bases align to TRBD1. The source is a female donor in good health and CMV-seropositive. The chain's CDR3 is CASSQSSGGLYEKLFF. CDR3 sequence (DNA): TGTGCCAGCAGCCAATCTTCAGGGGGTCTTTATGAAAAACTGTTTTTT.